This T cell receptor beta chain was profiled in a study of shared clonotypes between healthy human individuals. Study-wide background: A donor's plate count was three for CD4 naive and three for CD4 memory; CD8 naive had two and CD8 memory one. Whole-study findings and limits: Only blood was sampled; tissue repertoires likely differ. In a few donors, approximately 5% of naive CD4 clonotypes appeared in common.

The repertoire was sequenced with immunoSEQ multiplex PCR; TCRdb's copy has only in-frame clones and lacks some. Of more than 2,000,000 clones listed, approximately 93% are singletons. V was shortened by 1 base and J by 5 bases, with 11 bases between the two germline ends. Germline values: CDR1 MGHRA, CDR2 YSYEKL. The CDR3 runs 15 residues. Of note for this clone: The antigen is unknown.

The study separated CD4+ cells into CD45RA+ naive and CD45RA-negative memory subsets. This sequence joins TRBV4-1 and TRBJ1-4, with D perhaps TRBD1 (6 bases). The receptor was isolated from a man aged 18 to 30 in good health. Some clones in this sample may be carry-over from other donors' samples. Material: naive CD4+ T cells from PBMCs. Subset defined: CD45RA+ positively selected. The CDR3 sequence: CASSQGSGANEKLFF. CDR3 in DNA: TGCGCCAGCAGCCAAGGATCGGGGGCCAATGAAAAACTGTTTTTT.